The T cell receptor beta chain described here comes from a study of glioma-infiltrating T cells after dendritic cell vaccination. With regard to this clone: No antigen is known for it.

Study-level points and caveats: Longer survival after dendritic cell vaccination followed higher pretreatment TIL content. Only a small number of patients had complete blood and tumor samples.

The CDR3 runs to 15 residues. With 5 bases removed from V and 1 base from J, the gap between germline ends came to 15 bases. Germline CDR1 is SGHRS and CDR2 is YFSETQ. The PCR used 60 V beta and 13 J beta primers. Measured with immunoSEQ multiplex PCR; TCRdb has only the in-frame clones, and not every one. The sample lists about 95,000 clones; over 65% were seen once. The rearrangement joins TRBV5-1 to TRBJ1-1; tentatively, D is TRBD1 (6 bases). Specimen: blood, collected before dendritic cell vaccination. The sequence was collected from a human donor with glioblastoma. The CDR3 DNA follows: TGCGCCAGCAGGGTGCGGGGGCGGGGGAACACTGAAGCTTTCTTT. This codes for CASRVRGRGNTEAFF.